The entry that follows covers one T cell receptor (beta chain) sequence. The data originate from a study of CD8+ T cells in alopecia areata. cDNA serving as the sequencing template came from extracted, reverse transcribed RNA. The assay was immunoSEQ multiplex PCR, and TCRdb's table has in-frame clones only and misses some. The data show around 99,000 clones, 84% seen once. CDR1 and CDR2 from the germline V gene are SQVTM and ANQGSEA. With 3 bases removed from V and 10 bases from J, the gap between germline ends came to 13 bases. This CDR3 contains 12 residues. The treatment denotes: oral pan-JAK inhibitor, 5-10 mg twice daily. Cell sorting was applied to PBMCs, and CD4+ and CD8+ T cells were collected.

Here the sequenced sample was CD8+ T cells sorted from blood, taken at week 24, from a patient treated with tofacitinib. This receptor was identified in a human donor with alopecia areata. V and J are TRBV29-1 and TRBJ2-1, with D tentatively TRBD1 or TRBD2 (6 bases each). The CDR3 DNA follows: TGCAGCGTTGACGGGGGCGCAACCGAGCAGTTCTTC. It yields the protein CSVDGGATEQFF.